Listed below are T cell receptor beta chains from one sample, sequenced in a study of cytomegalovirus exposure and HLA in healthy donors. The method was immunoSEQ multiplex PCR; TCRdb's version includes in-frame clones alone and lacks a portion of them. Here the sample spans 95,000 to 150,000 clones, under 70% being singletons. Sequencing was done on a sample of PBMCs. These receptors all come from a man younger than 35 in good health and CMV-seronegative. Each CDR3 is given with its conserved first and last residue. The D gene is left open where the match is weak. Rows give clone size only sometimes, using once, few, many, or a class for an expanded clone.

clone_size	v_call	d_call	j_call	cdr3_nt	cdr3_aa
NA	TRBV11-2	NA	TRBJ1-6	TGTGCCAGCAGCTCCGTGGAAGGGGGTTCACCCCTCCACTTT	CASSSVEGGSPLHF
NA	TRBV6-5	TRBD2	TRBJ2-1	TGTGCCAGCAGGCCAGCGGGAGCCAATGAGCAGTTCTTC	CASRPAGANEQFF
NA	TRBV5-1	NA	TRBJ2-7	TGCGCCAGCAGCCCGGCTCGGGGGGCTATCCTAGGCGAGCAGTACTTC	CASSPARGAILGEQYF
once	TRBV7-9	TRBD2	TRBJ2-5	TGTGCCAGCGTAGGGACTAGCGGGGGGCAAGAGACCCAGTACTTC	CASVGTSGGQETQYF
NA	TRBV25-1	NA	TRBJ2-7	TGTGCCAGCAGTCTCCTGACAGGCCACCCCATCGAGCAGTACTTC	CASSLLTGHPIEQYF
NA	TRBV9	TRBD2	TRBJ2-3	TGTGCCAGCAGCGTAGCACTAGCGGGGAAGACAGATACGCAGTATTTT	CASSVALAGKTDTQYF
NA	TRBV10-3	NA	TRBJ1-1	TGTGCCATCAGTGAGTTTAAAGTACAGGGAAGGAGCACTGAAGCTTTCTTT	CAISEFKVQGRSTEAFF
once	TRBV11-2	NA	TRBJ2-3	TGTGCCAGCAGGCCCCTGGCATTTTTTAGCACAGATACGCAGTATTTT	CASRPLAFFSTDTQYF
NA	TRBV7-7	TRBD1	TRBJ2-2	TGTGCCAGCAGCGGGGACAGGGTGGCCGGGGAGCTGTTTTTT	CASSGDRVAGELFF
once	TRBV7-9	NA	TRBJ2-7	TGTGCCAGCAGCTTAAACGGCAGGCGCTACGAGCAGTACTTC	CASSLNGRRYEQYF
NA	TRBV5-1	NA	TRBJ2-1	TGCGCCTCCCTAGCCTACAATGAGCAGTTCTTC	CASLAYNEQFF
NA	TRBV6-4	TRBD2	TRBJ2-3	TGTGCCAGCAGTCCAATAGCGGGGGGGAGCTCGGATACGCAGTATTTT	CASSPIAGGSSDTQYF
NA	TRBV19	NA	TRBJ1-5	TGTGCCAGTAGTACCCCGGACAGTAGTCCCAGCCAGCATTTT	CASSTPDSSPSQHF
NA	TRBV14	NA	TRBJ2-5	TGTGCCAGCAGCCAAGATGGCCCCAGAGAGACCCAGTACTTC	CASSQDGPRETQYF
few	TRBV2	TRBD2	TRBJ2-3	TGTGCCAGCAGTGAACGGGGGGTCATATTCACAGATACGCAGTATTTT	CASSERGVIFTDTQYF
NA	TRBV6-6	NA	TRBJ1-5	TGTGCCAGCAGTTATACCGAACAGGTGGGCAATCAGCCCCAGCATTTT	CASSYTEQVGNQPQHF
few	TRBV9	TRBD2	TRBJ2-1	TGTGCCAGCAGCGTAGGCCCCGCGGGGGGCGCCTACAATGAGCAGTTCTTC	CASSVGPAGGAYNEQFF
NA	TRBV7-8	TRBD2	TRBJ2-2	TGTGCCAGCAGCCCCTCTAGCGGGAGGGTCGCCGGGGAGCTGTTTTTT	CASSPSSGRVAGELFF
NA	TRBV6-1	NA	TRBJ1-5	TGTGCCAGCAGAGACTACAGGGCTCAGCCCCAGCATTTT	CASRDYRAQPQHF